The clone carrying this T cell receptor (beta chain) has a count of ten or more. Its target is not known. The entry originates in a study of CD8+CD57+ T cells in acquired aplastic anemia. Study context: Mean yield of DNA from sorted CD4+ and CD8+ cells was 2.5 to 4 ug. Healthy CD8+ samples averaged about 11.0 million reads. Study-level results: Patients and controls shared nearly 30 CD8+ CDR3 sequences, highly expressed in patients.

For CDR3 and TCR beta VDJ profiling, genomic DNA was the template used. In TCRdb, the reads were re-called with MiXCR into one record per CDR3 protein. The data show about 210,000 distinct CDR3 sequences, with approximately 60% seen just once and 25% to 30% held by the top ten. The CDR3 covers 11 residues. The V and J ends lost 8 bases and 6 bases respectively, with 11 bases between them. In germline, CDR1 is LGHNA, CDR2 YNFKEQ. V gene TRBV4-2 combines with J gene TRBJ2-7; D is unresolved. Input material: sorted CD4+, CD8+, or CD8+CD57+ T cells (not recorded which) from PBMCs. This receptor was obtained from a human donor in good health. The CDR3 coding sequence is TGTGCCAGCTCCAGGACGGGCGAGCAGTACTTC. Translation: CASSRTGEQYF.